The present T cell receptor beta chain was sequenced within a study of OX40 agonist ivuxolimab in advanced cancers. Generated by immunoSEQ multiplex PCR, the TCRdb table keeps only in-frame clones and is missing some. The sample includes 55,000 to 70,000 clones, around 86% seen only once; the top ten take around 3.4%. Germline V gene sequence: CDR1 LNHDA, CDR2 SQIVND (reference sequence). The CDR3 has 15 amino acids. V lost 5 bases to trimming and J lost 1 base, with 15 bases between them. This sequence was found in an adult with an advanced solid tumor such as melanoma, head and neck, liver or kidney cancer. This specimen consisted of CD4+ or CD8+ T cells sorted from blood, obtained in a trial of the OX40 agonist ivuxolimab. The rearrangement joins TRBV19 to TRBJ2-7, with D tentatively TRBD1 (5 bases). Here the CDR3 reads CASSDPGKGSYEQYF. The CDR3 DNA follows: TGTGCCAGTAGTGATCCAGGGAAAGGGTCCTACGAGCAGTACTTC.